Below, 30 T cell receptor beta chains from the same sample are listed, as sequenced in a study of CD8 T cells in ankylosing spondylitis. TCRdb itself ran the 5' RACE reads through MiXCR, one entry per CDR3 protein. The sample lists 90,000 to 120,000 distinct CDR3 sequences; about 24% were seen once. Sequencing was carried out using synovial fluid, either unsorted or a sorted T cell fraction (not recorded which). All receptors derive from a male donor with ankylosing spondylitis.

This clonotype turned up a few times. The V and J genes are TRBV6-6 and TRBJ2-1; D unresolved. V was clipped by 5 bases and J by 4 bases, with 6 bases between them. This CDR3 contains 12 residues. Per the germline V gene, CDR1 is MNHNY and CDR2 is SVGAGI (reference sequence). The CDR3 loop reads CASSAHYNEQFF. The CDR3 nucleotides are TGTGCCAGCAGTGCCCATTACAATGAGCAGTTCTTC.

This rearrangement joins TRBV11-2 to TRBJ2-3; 8 bases map to TRBD2. Trimming cost V 5 bases and J 4 bases; bases outside gene matches: 17. CDR3 length equals 18 residues. Germline V gene sequence: CDR1 SGHAT, CDR2 FQNNGV. CDR3 DNA sequence: TGTGCCAGCAGCCCGGGACTAGAATTCCCTATAGGTCCAGATACGCAGTATTTT. This gives the protein CASSPGLEFPIGPDTQYF. Together with reference TRBV11-2 and TRBJ2-3, the CDR3 gives the full variable domain: EAGVAQSPRYKIIEKRQSVAFWCNPISGHATLYWYQQILGQGPKLLIQFQNNGVVDDSQLPKDRFSAERLKGVDSTLKIQPAKLEDSAVYLCASSPGLEFPIGPDTQYFGPGTRLTVL.

The V gene is TRBV5-1, the J gene TRBJ2-3; D unclear. V lost 1 base, J lost 5 bases, and 8 bases lay in between. Germline CDR1 and CDR2: SGHRS and YFSETQ. The CDR3 spans 13 residues. The CDR3 nucleotides are TGCGCCAGCAGCTTGTGGTCTGGAGATACGCAGTATTTT. As protein: CASSLWSGDTQYF.

By share of the sample, this clonotype is large. CDR3: CASSSTGVGGYTF. DNA for the CDR3: TGTGCCAGCAGTTCGACAGGGGTTGGTGGCTACACCTTC. V usage is TRBV12-3 or TRBV12-4 and J usage is TRBJ1-2, with 8 bases fitting TRBD1. There are 13 residues in the CDR3. The V gene end was trimmed by 4 bases and the J gene end by 7 bases; junction bases not matched to a gene: 5.

The chain joins TRBV29-1 to TRBJ1-2; 7 bases line up with TRBD1. The ends lost 3 bases at V and 5 bases at J; junction bases unmatched: 6. From germline, CDR1 is SQVTM and CDR2 ANQGSEA. The CDR3 runs to 13 residues. The CDR3 sequence is CSVDSGQSYGYTF. The CDR3 DNA is TGCAGCGTTGACTCGGGACAGTCTTATGGCTACACCTTC. Full variable domain (missing parts from reference TRBV29-1 and TRBJ1-2): SAVISQKPSRDICQRGTSLTIQCQVDSQVTMMFWYRQQPGQSLTLIATANQGSEATYESGFVIDKFPISRPNLTFSTLTVSNMSPEDSSIYLCSVDSGQSYGYTFGSGTRLTVV.

This clonotype was seen a handful of times. This chain connects TRBV20-1 to TRBJ2-1, with D possibly being TRBD1 or TRBD2 (6 bases each). The CDR3 contains 14 residues. The V end was cut by 6 bases, the J end by 9 bases, with 21 bases between. Germline CDR1 DFQATT, CDR2 SNEGSKA (reference sequence). CDR3 residues: CSAHSATGAGEQFF. The CDR3 DNA sequence: TGCAGTGCCCATAGTGCCACGGGGGCGGGTGAGCAGTTCTTC.

The chain recombines TRBV5-1 with TRBJ2-1; D not certain. V dropped 1 base and J dropped 0 bases, with 14 bases sitting between them. The germline gives CDR1 SGHRS, CDR2 YFSETQ. The length of the CDR3 is 17 residues. The CDR3 nucleotides are TGCGCCAGCAGCTTGTCCCAGGCTAGACTCTCCTACAATGAGCAGTTCTTC. This encodes CASSLSQARLSYNEQFF.

J is TRBJ2-7 and V is TRBV2; 7 positions match TRBD2. The CDR3 totals 14 residues. CDR1 and CDR2 (germline): SNHLY, FYNNEI. Losses at the gene ends were 7 bases for V and 12 bases for J; bases not matched to a gene: 18. CDR3 nucleotide sequence: TGTGCCAGCACCCCTGAAGGCGGGGGAACTTCGATGTACGTC. Its translation is CASTPEGGGTSMYV.

This clonotype was seen ten or more times. The J gene is TRBJ2-3, the V gene TRBV5-6; 11 bases match TRBD1. Germline V gene data show CDR1 as SGHDT and CDR2 as YYEEEE. This CDR3 contains 16 residues. V was clipped by 2 bases and J by 2 bases; unmatched bases: 4. The CDR3 sequence: CASSFRTGGFTDTQYF. CDR3 nucleotide sequence: TGTGCCAGCAGCTTTCGGACAGGGGGCTTCACAGATACGCAGTATTTT.

This clonotype turned up a few times. The CDR3 spells CAISRLQGGTEAFF. The CDR3 nucleotides are TGTGCCATCAGTAGATTACAGGGTGGCACTGAAGCTTTCTTT. This chain connects TRBV10-3 to TRBJ1-1, with D perhaps TRBD1 (6 bases). CDR1 and CDR2 (germline): ENHRY, SYGVKD. Trimming removed 5 bases at V and 4 bases at J, with 14 bases between. The CDR3 has 14 residues.

This sequence joins TRBV3-1 and TRBJ2-2, with 8 bases that match TRBD2. The CDR3 has 16 amino acids. Looked up from germline, CDR1 is LGHDT and CDR2 is YNNKEL (reference sequence). The ends lost 4 bases at V and 0 bases at J; junction bases unmatched: 4. The CDR3 here is CASSLWGLANTGELFF. CDR3 DNA: TGTGCCAGCAGCCTTTGGGGACTAGCGAACACCGGGGAGCTGTTTTTT.

This chain connects TRBV12-3 or TRBV12-4 to TRBJ2-2; D unclear. Trimming removed 4 bases at V and 3 bases at J, with 6 bases between. The CDR3 spans 13 residues. CDR3 loop: CASSWTDTGELFF. CDR3 DNA sequence: TGTGCCAGCAGTTGGACGGACACCGGGGAGCTGTTTTTT.

This clonotype was seen a handful of times. This chain links TRBV7-2 with TRBJ1-5; the D is unclear. Germline V gives CDR1 SGHTA, CDR2 FQGNSA. V lost 3 bases and J lost 9, with 9 bases in between. The CDR3 is 12 residues long. CDR3 bases: TGTGCCAGCAGCTTGGACGTAGCGCCCCAGCATTTT. This translates into CASSLDVAPQHF.

This chain joins TRBV20-1 and TRBJ2-5; 7 nucleotides line up with TRBD2. The length of the CDR3 is 15 residues. Germline V CDR1 and CDR2: DFQATT, SNEGSKA (reference sequence). V lost 0 bases, J lost 5 bases, and 9 bases stayed unmatched. CDR3 nucleotides: TGCAGTGCTAGAGATCTAGTGGGAGGGCCGGAGACCCAGTACTTC. Encoded protein: CSARDLVGGPETQYF.

This clonotype was seen a handful of times. This chain uses TRBV7-2 with TRBJ1-5; 7 nucleotides align to TRBD1. The CDR3 contains 15 residues. The V gene's germline CDR1 is SGHTA and CDR2 FQGNSA. Trimming removed 2 bases from V and 1 base from J; junction bases left unmatched: 2. The CDR3 DNA is TGTGCCAGCAGCTTAAACAGGGGCAGCAATCAGCCCCAGCATTTT. Residues: CASSLNRGSNQPQHF.

The sample holds a few counts of this clonotype. CDR3: CASSPRLAGLGETQYF. CDR3 in DNA: TGTGCCAGCAGCCCCAGACTAGCGGGCTTGGGAGAGACCCAGTACTTC. The chain recombines TRBV9 with TRBJ2-5, with TRBD2 matching over 10 bases. Germline V gives CDR1 SGDLS, CDR2 YYNGEE. V lost 4 bases to trimming and J lost 4 bases; unmatched junction nucleotides: 10. The CDR3 is 16 amino acids.

A few counts support this clonotype. The rearrangement uses TRBV7-9 and TRBJ2-5, with unresolved D. Germline CDR1 SEHNR, CDR2 FQNEAQ (reference sequence). This CDR3 has 15 amino acids. V shed 2 bases and J shed 1 base, with 11 bases lying between them. CDR3 loop: CASSLLDRIQETQYF. The DNA of the CDR3 is TGTGCCAGCAGCTTACTGGACCGAATCCAAGAGACCCAGTACTTC.

The chain joins TRBV5-1 to TRBJ1-2; TRBD1 aligns across 9 bases. The CDR3 length is 16 residues. The germline V gene has CDR1 SGHRS and CDR2 YFSETQ. J was trimmed by 4 bases and V by 4 bases; bases with no gene match: 11. CDR3 DNA: TGCGCCAGCAGCCCGACCAAACAGGGGGCGAGCTATGGCTACACCTTC. Protein product: CASSPTKQGASYGYTF.

The chain employs TRBV7-6 and TRBJ2-1; D possibly corresponds to TRBD2 (5 bases). Trimming removed 5 bases from V and 0 bases from J, with 20 bases in between. There are 18 residues in the CDR3. Germline CDR1 is SGHVS and CDR2 is FNYEAQ. The CDR3 is CASSPNRASYSSYNEQFF. CDR3 bases: TGTGCCAGCAGCCCTAATAGGGCTAGCTATAGCTCCTACAATGAGCAGTTCTTC.

This clonotype was counted only a few times. The CDR3 DNA sequence: TGTGCCAGCAGCTCCCCGGGGGGGGAGCAGTTCTTC. This translates into CASSSPGGEQFF. The gene calls are TRBV7-7 and TRBJ2-1; 8 nucleotides match TRBD2. This CDR3 spans 12 amino acids. The J segment lost 10 bases and the V segment lost 4 bases, leaving 3 bases of the junction unmatched. The V gene's germline CDR1 is SSHAT and CDR2 FNYEAQ (reference sequence).

J is TRBJ2-7 and V is TRBV11-1; possible D gene TRBD1, 5 bases. The CDR3 loop spans 15 amino acids. V shed 1 base and J shed 1 base, with 11 bases lying between them. Germline loops: CDR1 SGHAT, CDR2 FQDESV (reference sequence). CDR3 sequence: CASSLGSQGSYEQYF. CDR3 in DNA: TGTGCCAGCAGCTTAGGAAGCCAGGGATCCTACGAGCAGTACTTC.

V gene TRBV13 combines with J gene TRBJ2-1; D gene uncertain. The CDR3 extends over 15 amino acids. V shed 2 bases and J shed 7 bases, with 15 bases lying between them. The germline gives CDR1 PRHDT, CDR2 FYEKMQ (reference sequence). CDR3 loop: CASSLLQDWGNEQFF. CDR3 DNA sequence: TGTGCCAGCAGCTTACTCCAGGATTGGGGAAATGAGCAGTTCTTC.

This clonotype was seen more than once but under ten times. The rearrangement links TRBV7-9 to TRBJ2-7, with D uncertain. With 2 bases removed from V and 0 bases from J, the gap between germline ends came to 8 bases. CDR1 SEHNR and CDR2 FQNEAQ come from the germline V gene (reference sequence). The CDR3 contains 14 residues. The CDR3 loop is CASSLTDLSYEQYF. The CDR3 DNA reads TGTGCCAGCAGCTTAACAGACCTCTCCTACGAGCAGTACTTC.

This chain uses TRBV5-6 with TRBJ2-2; D might be TRBD2 (5 bases). Germline V lookup: CDR1 SGHDT, CDR2 YYEEEE. The CDR3 sequence is 15 residues long. V lost 4 bases to trimming and J lost 5 bases, with 15 bases between them. The CDR3 loop reads CASSLREMWTGELFF. The DNA for the CDR3 is TGTGCCAGCAGCCTGAGGGAGATGTGGACCGGGGAGCTGTTTTTT.

This chain joins TRBV20-1 and TRBJ2-2; unclear D gene. The germline V and J ends were trimmed by 4 bases and 5 bases, with 5 bases remaining between them. The CDR3 has 11 residues. CDR1 and CDR2 (germline): DFQATT, SNEGSKA (reference sequence). CDR3 sequence: CSAIFTGELFF. The CDR3 bases are TGCAGTGCTATATTTACCGGGGAGCTGTTTTTT.

This clonotype was picked up a small number of times. The chain uses TRBV20-1 and TRBJ1-1; no clear D gene. The CDR3 is 11 amino acids. The V gene lost 6 bases and the J gene lost 0 bases, with 5 bases spanning the gap. The germline V gene encodes CDR1 DFQATT and CDR2 SNEGSKA (reference sequence). The CDR3 nucleotides read TGCAGTGCGATTCTGAACACTGAAGCTTTCTTT. It specifies CSAILNTEAFF.

The chain couples TRBV29-1 to TRBJ2-3, with TRBD2 identical over 8 bases. J lost 0 bases, V lost 1 base, and 12 bases had no gene match. Germline-derived CDR1 and CDR2 are SQVTM and ANQGSEA. The CDR3 loop spans 18 amino acids. CDR3 DNA sequence: TGCAGCGTTGAAGTCGGCGGGAGGAGCTCGACCAGCACAGATACGCAGTATTTT. Translation gives CSVEVGGRSSTSTDTQYF.

The CDR3 loop is CASSFGGTSGRIVQYF. The CDR3 nucleotides are TGCGCCAGCAGCTTCGGTGGGACTAGCGGGAGGATCGTTCAGTACTTC. The V call is TRBV5-1, the J call TRBJ2-4, with 15 bases aligning to TRBD2. J lost 11 bases, V lost 2 bases, and 8 bases had no gene match. This CDR3 has 16 residues. Germline CDR1 reads SGHRS; CDR2 reads YFSETQ.

Here the CDR3 reads CASSQGTGSSYNSPLHF. The DNA of the CDR3 is TGTGCCAGCAGCCAAGGGACAGGGAGCTCCTATAATTCACCCCTCCACTTT. The chain couples TRBV3-1 to TRBJ1-6, with 8 bases aligning to TRBD1. Germline values: CDR1 LGHDT, CDR2 YNNKEL (reference sequence). CDR3 length: 17 residues. J was trimmed by 0 bases and V by 1 base; bases with no gene match: 2.

CDR3: CASSLTRGSYNEQFF. In nucleotides, the CDR3 is TGTGCCAGCAGCCTTACAAGGGGCTCCTACAATGAGCAGTTCTTC. The rearrangement joins TRBV7-9 to TRBJ2-1; D is possibly TRBD1 (5 bases). Germline assignment: CDR1 SEHNR and CDR2 FQNEAQ (reference sequence). Trimming removed 5 bases at V and 0 bases at J, with 11 bases between. The CDR3 is made up of 15 amino acids.